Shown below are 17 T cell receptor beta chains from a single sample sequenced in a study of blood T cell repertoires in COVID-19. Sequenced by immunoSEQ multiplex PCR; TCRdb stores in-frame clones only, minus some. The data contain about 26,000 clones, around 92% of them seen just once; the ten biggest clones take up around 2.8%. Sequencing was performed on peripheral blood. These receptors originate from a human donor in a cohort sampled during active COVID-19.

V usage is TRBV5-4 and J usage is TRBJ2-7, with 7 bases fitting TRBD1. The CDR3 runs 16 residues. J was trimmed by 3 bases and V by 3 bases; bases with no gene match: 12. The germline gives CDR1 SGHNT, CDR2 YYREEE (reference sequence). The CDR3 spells CASSSLRGGVDYEQYF. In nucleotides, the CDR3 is TGTGCCAGCAGCTCCTTACGAGGGGGCGTGGACTACGAGCAGTACTTC.

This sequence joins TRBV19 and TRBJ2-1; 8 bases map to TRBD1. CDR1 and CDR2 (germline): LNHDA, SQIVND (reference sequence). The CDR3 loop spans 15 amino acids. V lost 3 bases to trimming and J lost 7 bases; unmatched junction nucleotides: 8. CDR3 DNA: TGTGCCAGTAGTATGGACAGGGCATCGGGAAATGAGCAGTTCTTC. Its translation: CASSMDRASGNEQFF. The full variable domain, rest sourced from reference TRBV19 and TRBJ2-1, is DGGITQSPKYLFRKEGQNVTLSCEQNLNHDAMYWYRQDPGQGLRLIYYSQIVNDFQKGDIAEGYSVSREKKESFPLTVTSAQKNPTAFYLCASSMDRASGNEQFFGPGTRLTVL.

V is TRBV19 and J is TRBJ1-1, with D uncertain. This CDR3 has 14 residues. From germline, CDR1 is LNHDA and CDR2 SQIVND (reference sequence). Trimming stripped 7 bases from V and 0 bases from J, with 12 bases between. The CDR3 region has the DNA TGTGCCAGTACCCTAGGCTCCATGAACACTGAAGCTTTCTTT. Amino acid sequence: CASTLGSMNTEAFF.

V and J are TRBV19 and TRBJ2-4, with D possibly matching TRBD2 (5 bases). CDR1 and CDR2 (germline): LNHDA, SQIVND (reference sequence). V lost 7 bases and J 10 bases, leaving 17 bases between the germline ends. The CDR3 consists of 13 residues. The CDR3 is CASKEGQAFIQYF. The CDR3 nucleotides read TGTGCCAGTAAAGAGGGCCAGGCGTTTATTCAGTACTTC. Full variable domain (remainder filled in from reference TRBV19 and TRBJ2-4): DGGITQSPKYLFRKEGQNVTLSCEQNLNHDAMYWYRQDPGQGLRLIYYSQIVNDFQKGDIAEGYSVSREKKESFPLTVTSAQKNPTAFYLCASKEGQAFIQYFGAGTRLSVL.

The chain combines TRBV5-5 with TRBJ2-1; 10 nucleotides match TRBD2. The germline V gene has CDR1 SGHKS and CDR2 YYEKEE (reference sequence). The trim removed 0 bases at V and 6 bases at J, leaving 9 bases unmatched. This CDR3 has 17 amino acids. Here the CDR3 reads CASSLGLLAGTRNEQFF. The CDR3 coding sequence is TGTGCCAGCAGCTTGGGTCTACTAGCGGGGACCCGCAATGAGCAGTTCTTC. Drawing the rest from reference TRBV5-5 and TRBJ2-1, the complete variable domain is DAGVTQSPTHLIKTRGQQVTLRCSPISGHKSVSWYQQVLGQGPQFIFQYYEKEERGRGNFPDRFSARQFPNYSSELNVNALLLGDSALYLCASSLGLLAGTRNEQFFGPGTRLTVL.

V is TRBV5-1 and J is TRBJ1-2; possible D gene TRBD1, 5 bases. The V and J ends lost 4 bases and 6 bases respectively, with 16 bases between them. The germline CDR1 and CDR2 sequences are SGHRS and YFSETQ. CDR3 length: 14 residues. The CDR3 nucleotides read TGCGCCAGCAGCGCGGGACTCTCGGAGGATGGCTACACCTTC. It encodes CASSAGLSEDGYTF. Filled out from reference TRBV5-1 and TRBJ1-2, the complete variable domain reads KAGVTQTPRYLIKTRGQQVTLSCSPISGHRSVSWYQQTPGQGLQFLFEYFSETQRNKGNFPGRFSGRQFSNSRSEMNVSTLELGDSALYLCASSAGLSEDGYTFGSGTRLTVV.

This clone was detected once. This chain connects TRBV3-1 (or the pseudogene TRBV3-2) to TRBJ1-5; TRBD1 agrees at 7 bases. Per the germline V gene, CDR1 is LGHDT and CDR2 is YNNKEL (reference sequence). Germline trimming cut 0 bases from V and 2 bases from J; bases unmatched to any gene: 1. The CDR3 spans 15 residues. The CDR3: CASSQDTGGNQPQHF. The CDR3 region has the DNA TGTGCCAGCAGCCAAGATACAGGGGGCAATCAGCCCCAGCATTTT.

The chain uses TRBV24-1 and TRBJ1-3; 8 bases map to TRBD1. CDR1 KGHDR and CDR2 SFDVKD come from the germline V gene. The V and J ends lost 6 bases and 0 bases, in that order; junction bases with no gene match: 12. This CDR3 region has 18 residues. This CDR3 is CATSRAVDREGSGNTIYF. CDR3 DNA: TGTGCCACCAGTAGAGCCGTGGACAGGGAGGGCTCTGGAAACACCATATATTTT.

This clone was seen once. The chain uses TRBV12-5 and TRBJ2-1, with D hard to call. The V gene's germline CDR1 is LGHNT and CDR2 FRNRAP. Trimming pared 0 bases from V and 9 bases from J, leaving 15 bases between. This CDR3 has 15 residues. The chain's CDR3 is CASGLVLLPGGEQFF. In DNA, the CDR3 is TGTGCTAGTGGTTTGGTCCTCCTGCCCGGCGGTGAGCAGTTCTTC.

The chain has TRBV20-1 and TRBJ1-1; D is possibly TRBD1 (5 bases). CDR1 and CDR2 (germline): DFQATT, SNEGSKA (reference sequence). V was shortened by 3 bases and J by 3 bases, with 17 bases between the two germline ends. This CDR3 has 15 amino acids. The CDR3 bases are TGCAGTGCTAGTTCCCTGACAGCCGTCCACACTGAAGCTTTCTTT. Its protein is CSASSLTAVHTEAFF.

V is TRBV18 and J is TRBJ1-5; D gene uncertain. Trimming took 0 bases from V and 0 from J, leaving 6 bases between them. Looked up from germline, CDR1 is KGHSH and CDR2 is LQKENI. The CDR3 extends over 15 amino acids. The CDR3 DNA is TGTGCCAGCTCACCACCCAGATTTAGCAATCAGCCCCAGCATTTT. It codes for CASSPPRFSNQPQHF.

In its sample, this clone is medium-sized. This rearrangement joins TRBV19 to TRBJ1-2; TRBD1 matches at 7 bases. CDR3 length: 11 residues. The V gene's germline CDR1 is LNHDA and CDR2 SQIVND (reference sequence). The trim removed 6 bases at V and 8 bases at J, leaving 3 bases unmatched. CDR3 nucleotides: TGTGCCAGTAGGACAGGGAACGGCTACACCTTC. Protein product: CASRTGNGYTF.

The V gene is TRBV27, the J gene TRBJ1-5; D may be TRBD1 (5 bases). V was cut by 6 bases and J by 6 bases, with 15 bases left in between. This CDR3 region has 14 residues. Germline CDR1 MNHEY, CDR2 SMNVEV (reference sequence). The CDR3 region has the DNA TGTGCCAGCAGCCGACGGCCTAGGGGTCAGCCCCAGCATTTT. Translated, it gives CASSRRPRGQPQHF.

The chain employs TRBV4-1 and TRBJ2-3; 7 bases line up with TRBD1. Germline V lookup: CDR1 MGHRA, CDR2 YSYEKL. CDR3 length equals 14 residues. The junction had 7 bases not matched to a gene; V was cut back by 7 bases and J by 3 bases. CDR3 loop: CASTKTGLTDTQYF. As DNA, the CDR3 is TGCGCCAGCACCAAGACAGGGCTTACAGATACGCAGTATTTT.

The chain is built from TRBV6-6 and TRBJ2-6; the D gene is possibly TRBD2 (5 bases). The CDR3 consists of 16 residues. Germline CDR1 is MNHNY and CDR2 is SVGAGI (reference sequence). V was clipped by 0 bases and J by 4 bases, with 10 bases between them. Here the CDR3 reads CASSYSRGSGANVLTF. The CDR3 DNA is TGTGCCAGCAGTTACTCCCGGGGATCGGGGGCCAACGTCCTGACTTTC.

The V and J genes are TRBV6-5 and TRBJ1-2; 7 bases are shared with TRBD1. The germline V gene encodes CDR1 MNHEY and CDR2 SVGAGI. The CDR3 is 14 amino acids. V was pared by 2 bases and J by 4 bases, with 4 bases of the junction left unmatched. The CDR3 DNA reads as TGTGCCAGCAGTTACGACAGGGCAACCTATGGCTACACCTTC. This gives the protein CASSYDRATYGYTF.

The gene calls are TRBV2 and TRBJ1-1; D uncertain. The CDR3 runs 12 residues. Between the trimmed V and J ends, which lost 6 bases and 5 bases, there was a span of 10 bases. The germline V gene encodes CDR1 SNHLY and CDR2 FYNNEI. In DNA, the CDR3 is TGTGCCAGCAGACCCTATAATACTGAAGCTTTCTTT. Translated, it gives CASRPYNTEAFF.